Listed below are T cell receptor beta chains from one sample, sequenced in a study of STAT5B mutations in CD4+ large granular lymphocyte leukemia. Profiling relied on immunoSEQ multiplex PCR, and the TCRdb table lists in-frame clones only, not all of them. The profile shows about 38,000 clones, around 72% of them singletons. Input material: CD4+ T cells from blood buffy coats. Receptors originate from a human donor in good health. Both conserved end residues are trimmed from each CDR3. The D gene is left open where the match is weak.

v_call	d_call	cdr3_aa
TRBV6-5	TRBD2	ASSYSTSGASYEQY
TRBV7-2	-	ASSPRQPGHGEQY
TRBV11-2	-	ASSLGRWNTEAF
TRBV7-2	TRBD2	ASSSGVASGQETQY
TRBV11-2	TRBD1	ASSFWAGGYSGANVLT
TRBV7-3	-	ASSPKIGTSPDTQY
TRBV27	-	ASSTLGRETQY
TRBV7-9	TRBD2	ASSLASGGQETQY
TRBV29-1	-	SVGRGAANTGELF
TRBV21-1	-	ASSKIGAGTDQETQY
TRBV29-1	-	SVEGAGDQPQH
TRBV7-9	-	ASSLALGGRRTDTQY
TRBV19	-	ASSIWTVGELF
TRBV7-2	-	ASSSGRTNIYYGYT
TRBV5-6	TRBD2	ASSLIAGGTDTQY
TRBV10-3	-	AISVGREAYEQY
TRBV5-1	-	ASSPGTGPNTEAF
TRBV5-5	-	ASSTLRTAKTYEQY
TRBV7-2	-	ASSFQQGSDTQY
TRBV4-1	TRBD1	ATGQGFNEKLF
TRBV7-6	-	ASSLGADTQY
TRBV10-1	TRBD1	ASLWTGSRYEQY
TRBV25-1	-	ASSVAEGSANTGELF
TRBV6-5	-	ASSSSSSSNTGELF
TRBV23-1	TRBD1	ASSLLGDRDDTEAF
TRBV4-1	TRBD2	ASSQDLTSGTSTDTQY
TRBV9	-	ASSERGQGPNEQF
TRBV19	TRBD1	ASSPRQGGYT
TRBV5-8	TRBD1	ASPTGTGGLNTEAF
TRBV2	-	ASRREPEETQY
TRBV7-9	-	ASSLSSGISYEQY
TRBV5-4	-	ASSWGGQGGDTQY
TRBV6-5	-	ASSYSRIALEQY
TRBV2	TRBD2	ASSGLAGARYEQY
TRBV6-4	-	ASSSQGGNTEAF
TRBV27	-	ASSSSSHTQY
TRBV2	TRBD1	ASSEATGSIY
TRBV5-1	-	ASSLGWDIYEQY
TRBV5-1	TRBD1	ASLTGTGGETQY